This T cell receptor (beta chain) was identified in a study of cytotoxic CD8 clonotypes in ibrutinib-treated CLL. Overall study: Partial responses totalled approximately 24 and complete responses 2; after median around 72 months, roughly 14 remained remitted and around twelve progressed. Investigators collected response samples after a median roughly 13 months of treatment, range 6 to 36.

Broader study findings: Sustained-remission and progressing patients were not sampled at matched times.

This clone was detected only a few times. Its antigen is currently unknown. The V and J ends lost 2 bases and 13 bases respectively, with 12 bases between them. The length of the CDR3 is 13 residues. From germline, CDR1 is MNHEY and CDR2 SMNVEV (reference sequence). Only in-frame clones appear in the TCRdb table, and some are missing; sequencing was by immunoSEQ multiplex PCR. The table has 100,000 or so clones, 55% to 75% seen once. The clonotype was recovered from a human donor with chronic lymphocytic leukemia. Sequenced material: PBMCs, taken after 24 months of ibrutinib treatment. V usage is TRBV27 and J usage is TRBJ1-6, with D perhaps TRBD1 (5 bases). CDR3 in amino acids: CASSLVVGDPLHF. The CDR3 nucleotides read TGTGCCAGCAGTTTAGTAGTCGGGGACCCCCTCCACTTT.